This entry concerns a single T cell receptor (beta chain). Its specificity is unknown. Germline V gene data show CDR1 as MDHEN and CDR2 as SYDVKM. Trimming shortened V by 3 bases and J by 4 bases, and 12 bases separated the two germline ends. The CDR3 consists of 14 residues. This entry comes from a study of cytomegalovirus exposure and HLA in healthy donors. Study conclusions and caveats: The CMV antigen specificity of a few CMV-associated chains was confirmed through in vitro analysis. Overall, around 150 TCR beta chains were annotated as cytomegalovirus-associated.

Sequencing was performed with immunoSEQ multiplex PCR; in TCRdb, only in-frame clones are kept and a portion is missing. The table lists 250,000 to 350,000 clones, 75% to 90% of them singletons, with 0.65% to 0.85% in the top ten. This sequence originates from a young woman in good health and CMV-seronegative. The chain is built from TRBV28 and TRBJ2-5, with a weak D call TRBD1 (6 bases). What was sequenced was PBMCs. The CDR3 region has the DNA TGTGCCAGCAGTTTTGCAGGGGTCGGAGAGACCCAGTACTTC. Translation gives CASSFAGVGETQYF.